This record looks at one T cell receptor beta chain sequence and its context. The antigen is undetermined. The J segment lost 7 bases and the V segment lost 0 bases, leaving 3 bases of the junction unmatched. The CDR3 is 14 amino acids. Germline V gene sequence: CDR1 MNHEY, CDR2 SVGEGT. Assay used: immunoSEQ multiplex PCR; TCRdb lists only in-frame clones, some missing. The profile shows about 180,000 clones, 94% of them singletons. The data belong to a study of T cell responses to AZD1222 COVID-19 vaccine. General study points: Seropositivity was recorded at baseline in only 6 or 7 AZD1222 recipients. Repertoire sampling occurred only after the peak T cell response.

This rearrangement joins TRBV6-2 or TRBV6-3 to TRBJ1-2, with 9 bases lining up with TRBD1. The source of this sequence is an adult who received the AZD1222 COVID-19 vaccine. Material: peripheral blood, obtained 28 days after the second AZD1222 dose. The CDR3 DNA reads TGTGCCAGCAGTTACTCAACAGGGGGCCTTGGCTACACCTTC. It is translated as CASSYSTGGLGYTF.